These T cell receptor beta chains were read from a single sample in a study of blood T cell repertoires in COVID-19. Method: immunoSEQ multiplex PCR; TCRdb's copy keeps in-frame clones and lacks some. The sample lists roughly 160,000 clones, 88% occurring once. Material for sequencing was peripheral blood. The receptors derive from a man between 45 and 60 years old who had recovered from COVID-19. Each CDR3 is given with its conserved first and last residue. D genes are given only for firm matches. Clone size is shown for a subset of rows, as once, few, many or a class of expanded clone.

-	TRBV6-5	-	14	TRBJ1-1	TGTGCCAGCAGTTCCCCCGGGGGGAACACTGAAGCTTTCTTT	CASSSPGGNTEAFF
few	TRBV5-1	-	14	TRBJ2-7	TGCGCCAGCAGCTCTCGGACAGCCTCCTACGAGCAGTACTTC	CASSSRTASYEQYF
-	TRBV6-4	-	10	TRBJ2-1	TGTGCCACCTCGACAGGCGAACAGTTCTTC	CATSTGEQFF
-	TRBV9	-	14	TRBJ2-3	TGTGCCAGCAGCGTAGCAGGCTACCGAGATACGCAGTATTTT	CASSVAGYRDTQYF
-	TRBV9	TRBD1	14	TRBJ1-1	TGTGCCAGCAGCGCGGGACAGGGGGACACTGAAGCTTTCTTT	CASSAGQGDTEAFF
-	TRBV24-1	-	12	TRBJ1-2	TGTGCCACCAGTGATACTACCTATGGCTACACCTTC	CATSDTTYGYTF
-	TRBV6-2/TRBV6-3	-	13	TRBJ1-5	TGTGCCAGCAGCTTCCTTAACTATCAGCCCCAGCATTTT	CASSFLNYQPQHF
-	TRBV2	-	14	TRBJ1-2	TGTGCCAGCAGTGAGGGGGCGAGGGACTATGGCTACACCTTC	CASSEGARDYGYTF
-	TRBV3-1/TRBV3-2	TRBD2	15	TRBJ2-1	TGTGCCAGCAGCCAAGGGATAGCGGGAGGGAATGAGCAGTTCTTC	CASSQGIAGGNEQFF
-	TRBV28	TRBD1	14	TRBJ1-1	TGTGCCAGCAGTTTAGACAGGGTGAACACTGAAGCTTTCTTT	CASSLDRVNTEAFF
-	TRBV9	TRBD1	14	TRBJ1-1	TGTGCCAGCAGCGGACAGGGGCGGAGAACTGAAGCTTTCTTT	CASSGQGRRTEAFF
-	TRBV5-1	-	15	TRBJ1-4	TGCGCCAGCAGCTCGGGACATGCAACTAATGAAAAACTGTTTTTT	CASSSGHATNEKLFF
-	TRBV4-2	TRBD2	18	TRBJ2-3	TGTGCCAGCAGCCACCAGGGGGTTCCAGCGGGGGGAACAGATACGCAGTATTTT	CASSHQGVPAGGTDTQYF
-	TRBV10-3	-	16	TRBJ2-1	TGTGCCATCAGTGAGGTTAGTTCTAGCTCCTACAATGAGCAGTTCTTC	CAISEVSSSSYNEQFF
-	TRBV3-1/TRBV3-2	-	15	TRBJ1-1	TGTGCCAGCAGCCCTTTATTCTCGGGGAACACTGAAGCTTTCTTT	CASSPLFSGNTEAFF
-	TRBV2	TRBD1	15	TRBJ2-7	TGTGCCAGCAGTGATTCGACAGGGGGCAGGAACGAGCAGTACTTC	CASSDSTGGRNEQYF
once	TRBV6-4	-	15	TRBJ2-1	TGTGCCAGCAGCCCGGACTTTGGGTCCTACAATGAGCAGTTCTTC	CASSPDFGSYNEQFF
-	TRBV19	-	16	TRBJ1-2	TGTGCCAGTAGTATAGATTTGGTCTTCAGGGGATATGGCTACACCTTC	CASSIDLVFRGYGYTF
-	TRBV5-1	TRBD1	14	TRBJ2-1	TGCGCCAGCAGCTTCTCACAGGGGTACAATGAGCAGTTCTTC	CASSFSQGYNEQFF
-	TRBV5-6	-	11	TRBJ1-2	TGTGCCAGCAGCTTGGGACAGTCGGACACCTTC	CASSLGQSDTF
-	TRBV6-1	-	15	TRBJ2-2	TGTGCCAGCAGTGAGGGCAGAACGAACACCGGGGAGCTGTTTTTT	CASSEGRTNTGELFF
few	TRBV6-5	-	14	TRBJ2-3	TGTGCCAGCAGTTACTCCGGTAGCACAGATACGCAGTATTTT	CASSYSGSTDTQYF